Below, one TCR beta chain is given with its context. Its antigen is unidentified. Around 90 million PBMCs served as the genomic DNA source for unsorted samples. Amplification in unsorted PBMC replicate PCRs started from approximately 300 ng DNA, which equals 30,000 to 35,000 T cell genomes. The table came from immunoSEQ multiplex PCR; TCRdb's copy has only in-frame clones and leaves some out. The table lists 470,000 or so clones, over 70% of them singletons. The CDR3 totals 14 residues. The germline gives CDR1 MDHEN, CDR2 SYDVKM. The junction had 3 bases not matched to a gene; V was cut back by 3 bases and J by 6 bases. The entry originates in a study of shared clonotypes between healthy human individuals. Study-wide results and limits: Sample collection involved blood only; tissue repertoires are likely different.

The material sequenced was PBMCs. The V gene is TRBV28, the J gene TRBJ2-7, with 12 bases lining up with TRBD2. The receptor was derived from a woman aged 35 to 49 in good health. Some clones in this sample may be carry-over from other donors' samples. CDR3 bases: TGTGCCAGCAGTTTCAGGACTAGCGGGACCGAGCAGTACTTC. It specifies CASSFRTSGTEQYF. Full variable domain (outside the CDR3, taken from reference TRBV28 and TRBJ2-7): DVKVTQSSRYLVKRTGEKVFLECVQDMDHENMFWYRQDPGLGLRLIYFSYDVKMKEKGDIPEGYSVSREKKERFSLILESASTNQTSMYLCASSFRTSGTEQYFGPGTRLTVT.